These T cell receptor beta chains were read from a single sample in a study of cytotoxic CD8 clonotypes in ibrutinib-treated CLL. Assay used: immunoSEQ multiplex PCR; TCRdb lists only in-frame clones, some missing. Here the sample spans some 29,000 clones, around 76% being singletons. This sample comprised PBMCs, obtained after 36 months of ibrutinib treatment. The receptors derive from a human donor with chronic lymphocytic leukemia. Both conserved end residues are part of each CDR3. The order of the fields is J gene, D gene, V gene, clone size, CDR3 DNA, CDR3 protein. D genes are given only for firm matches. Size is stated for part of the rows, as once, few or many counts, or as a class when the clone is expanded.

j_call: TRBJ1-1
d_call: TRBD1
v_call: TRBV5-1
clone_size: NA
cdr3_nt: TGCGCCAGCAGCTCAACAGGGGCCAACACTGAAGCTTTCTTT
cdr3_aa: CASSSTGANTEAFF

j_call: TRBJ1-3
d_call: NA
v_call: TRBV16
clone_size: few
cdr3_nt: TGTGCCAGCAGCCCCACGGGGAGAAACACCATATATTTT
cdr3_aa: CASSPTGRNTIYF

j_call: TRBJ2-7
d_call: TRBD2
v_call: TRBV4-2
clone_size: once
cdr3_nt: TGTGCCAGCAGCCAAGTGGGGGGGAGCTCCTACGAGCAGTACTTC
cdr3_aa: CASSQVGGSSYEQYF

j_call: TRBJ1-2
d_call: TRBD1
v_call: TRBV19
clone_size: NA
cdr3_nt: TGTGCCAGTAGTATAGAGGAGGGGGCTATCTATGGCTACACCTTC
cdr3_aa: CASSIEEGAIYGYTF

j_call: TRBJ2-3
d_call: TRBD1
v_call: TRBV7-9
clone_size: NA
cdr3_nt: TGTGCCAGCAGGGGGACAGTATCAGATACGCAGTATTTT
cdr3_aa: CASRGTVSDTQYF

j_call: TRBJ2-3
d_call: TRBD1
v_call: TRBV5-6
clone_size: once
cdr3_nt: TGTGCCAGCAGCTTGGATGATAGGGGGCCCCCAGATACGCAGTATTTT
cdr3_aa: CASSLDDRGPPDTQYF

j_call: TRBJ2-5
d_call: TRBD1
v_call: TRBV10-3
clone_size: NA
cdr3_nt: TGTGCCATCAGTGAGTCGACGCCAGGGGGACGAGAGACCCAGTACTTC
cdr3_aa: CAISESTPGGRETQYF

j_call: TRBJ1-2
d_call: NA
v_call: TRBV6-6
clone_size: NA
cdr3_nt: TGTGCCAGCAACCCACAGGGTAGCTATGGCTACACCTTC
cdr3_aa: CASNPQGSYGYTF

j_call: TRBJ2-7
d_call: NA
v_call: TRBV7-9
clone_size: NA
cdr3_nt: TGTGCCAGCAGCTTAGGCCCCACAGAGTACTTC
cdr3_aa: CASSLGPTEYF

j_call: TRBJ1-6
d_call: TRBD1
v_call: TRBV9
clone_size: NA
cdr3_nt: TGTGCCAGCAGCGTAGGTAGGGGGCGAGGGAATTCACCCCTCCACTTT
cdr3_aa: CASSVGRGRGNSPLHF

j_call: TRBJ2-5
d_call: TRBD2
v_call: TRBV5-6
clone_size: NA
cdr3_nt: TGTGCCAGCAGAACGGGGGGGCGCCAAGAGACCCAGTACTTC
cdr3_aa: CASRTGGRQETQYF

j_call: TRBJ1-2
d_call: NA
v_call: TRBV9
clone_size: NA
cdr3_nt: TGTGCCAGCAGCGTAGAAGAGGGGGGTGATGGCTACACCTTC
cdr3_aa: CASSVEEGGDGYTF

j_call: TRBJ1-5
d_call: TRBD1
v_call: TRBV5-5
clone_size: NA
cdr3_nt: TGTGCCAGCAGCATCACAGGGGGCCTCAATCAGCCCCAGCATTTT
cdr3_aa: CASSITGGLNQPQHF

j_call: TRBJ2-7
d_call: TRBD1
v_call: TRBV6-5
clone_size: NA
cdr3_nt: TGTGCCAGCAGTTTTGGACAGGGGCCTGCCTACGAGCAGTACTTC
cdr3_aa: CASSFGQGPAYEQYF

j_call: TRBJ1-5
d_call: NA
v_call: TRBV10-3
clone_size: NA
cdr3_nt: TGTGCCATCAGTGAGACCCTAGGGCAGCCCCAGCATTTT
cdr3_aa: CAISETLGQPQHF

j_call: TRBJ1-1
d_call: TRBD1
v_call: TRBV29-1
clone_size: NA
cdr3_nt: TGCAGCGTGGGGACAGGGAAGAACACTGAAGCTTTCTTT
cdr3_aa: CSVGTGKNTEAFF

j_call: TRBJ1-1
d_call: TRBD1
v_call: TRBV29-1
clone_size: NA
cdr3_nt: TGCAGCGTTGACGACAGGGTCGGGACTGAAGCTTTCTTT
cdr3_aa: CSVDDRVGTEAFF

j_call: TRBJ2-7
d_call: NA
v_call: TRBV6-6
clone_size: NA
cdr3_nt: TGTGCCAGCAGTGCGCCGGACTCCAACTACGAGCAGTACTTC
cdr3_aa: CASSAPDSNYEQYF

j_call: TRBJ2-7
d_call: TRBD1
v_call: TRBV6-5
clone_size: few
cdr3_nt: TGTGCCAGCAGCCTGACAGGGACGGGCGAGCAGTACTTC
cdr3_aa: CASSLTGTGEQYF

j_call: TRBJ2-4
d_call: NA
v_call: TRBV18
clone_size: few
cdr3_nt: TGTGCCAGCTCACCAGAGGGGAACATTCAGTACTTC
cdr3_aa: CASSPEGNIQYF

j_call: TRBJ1-5
d_call: TRBD1
v_call: TRBV2
clone_size: few
cdr3_nt: TGTGCCAGCAGTGAGTTTCCGACAGGGGAAGGCAATCAGCCCCAGCATTTT
cdr3_aa: CASSEFPTGEGNQPQHF

j_call: TRBJ1-1
d_call: NA
v_call: TRBV4-3
clone_size: once
cdr3_nt: TGCGCCAGCAGCCAAGGTGTAGCGATACTCACCCATACAGACTCTTTCTTT
cdr3_aa: CASSQGVAILTHTDSFF

j_call: TRBJ2-1
d_call: NA
v_call: TRBV27
clone_size: NA
cdr3_nt: TGTGCCAGCAGTCTAAGGAGCTCCTACAATGAGCAGTTCTTC
cdr3_aa: CASSLRSSYNEQFF

j_call: TRBJ1-6
d_call: NA
v_call: TRBV14
clone_size: NA
cdr3_nt: TGTGCCAGCAGCCTCCGCTTGGGGGTTGGTAATTCACCCCTCCACTTT
cdr3_aa: CASSLRLGVGNSPLHF

j_call: TRBJ2-7
d_call: NA
v_call: TRBV4-3
clone_size: NA
cdr3_nt: TGCGCCAGCAGCCAAGACTCCTACTACGAGCAGTACTTC
cdr3_aa: CASSQDSYYEQYF

j_call: TRBJ2-1
d_call: TRBD2
v_call: TRBV27
clone_size: once
cdr3_nt: TGTGCCAGCAGTTTATATCTAGCGGGGGGCCCCTACAATGAGCAGTTCTTC
cdr3_aa: CASSLYLAGGPYNEQFF

j_call: TRBJ2-2
d_call: TRBD2
v_call: TRBV7-6
clone_size: NA
cdr3_nt: TGTGCCAGCAGCTTCGGCGGGGGGGCAGAAACCGGGGAGCTGTTTTTT
cdr3_aa: CASSFGGGAETGELFF

j_call: TRBJ2-1
d_call: TRBD2
v_call: TRBV9
clone_size: NA
cdr3_nt: TGTGCCAGCAGCATGACTAGCGGAGCCTACAATGAGCAGTTCTTC
cdr3_aa: CASSMTSGAYNEQFF

j_call: TRBJ2-2
d_call: TRBD1
v_call: TRBV4-1
clone_size: NA
cdr3_nt: TGCGCCAGCAGCCAGGCAAAGGGGGCTGGGGAGCTGTTTTTT
cdr3_aa: CASSQAKGAGELFF

j_call: TRBJ1-5
d_call: NA
v_call: TRBV5-1
clone_size: NA
cdr3_nt: TGCGCCAGCAGCTTATTCCCCGATCAGCCCCAGCATTTT
cdr3_aa: CASSLFPDQPQHF

j_call: TRBJ2-6
d_call: NA
v_call: TRBV12-5
clone_size: NA
cdr3_nt: TGTGCTAGTGGTTCCGTTCCGGGAGTATCATCTGGGGCCAACGTCCTGACTTTC
cdr3_aa: CASGSVPGVSSGANVLTF

j_call: TRBJ2-1
d_call: NA
v_call: TRBV29-1
clone_size: NA
cdr3_nt: TGCAGCGTTGAAGATTTCCGGGACCCGAGGTTACTCTTC
cdr3_aa: CSVEDFRDPRLLF

j_call: TRBJ2-1
d_call: NA
v_call: TRBV19
clone_size: NA
cdr3_nt: TGTGCCAGTACCTGGTCGTGGGGGGAAACCTGCAATGAGCAGTTCTTC
cdr3_aa: CASTWSWGETCNEQFF

j_call: TRBJ2-7
d_call: NA
v_call: TRBV5-8
clone_size: NA
cdr3_nt: TGTGCCAGCATCGGGCAGTACGAGCAGTACTTC
cdr3_aa: CASIGQYEQYF

j_call: TRBJ2-5
d_call: TRBD2
v_call: TRBV27
clone_size: NA
cdr3_nt: TGTGCCAGCAGTTTAAGGGGACTAGCCCAAGAGACCCAGTACTTC
cdr3_aa: CASSLRGLAQETQYF

j_call: TRBJ1-2
d_call: TRBD1
v_call: TRBV11-2
clone_size: NA
cdr3_nt: TGTGCCAGCAGTTTTACAGGGGGCAGTGGCTACACCTTC
cdr3_aa: CASSFTGGSGYTF

j_call: TRBJ1-2
d_call: TRBD1
v_call: TRBV19
clone_size: few
cdr3_nt: TGTGCCAGTCGTAGGGACAGAGGCTATGGCTACACCTTC
cdr3_aa: CASRRDRGYGYTF

j_call: TRBJ2-3
d_call: NA
v_call: TRBV5-1
clone_size: NA
cdr3_nt: TGCGCCAGCAGCTCGGGAAAAACAGATACGCAGTATTTT
cdr3_aa: CASSSGKTDTQYF

j_call: TRBJ1-1
d_call: NA
v_call: TRBV19
clone_size: NA
cdr3_nt: TGTGCCAGTAGGAACCCTCCCAGGGCTGAAGCTTTCTTT
cdr3_aa: CASRNPPRAEAFF

j_call: TRBJ1-2
d_call: NA
v_call: TRBV4-1
clone_size: NA
cdr3_nt: TGCGCCAGCAGCCAGCGAGACAGGATGGAGAATGGCTACACCTTC
cdr3_aa: CASSQRDRMENGYTF

j_call: TRBJ2-5
d_call: NA
v_call: TRBV15
clone_size: NA
cdr3_nt: TGTGCCACCAGCCCCCGACACATGCCTCAAGAGACCCAGTACTTC
cdr3_aa: CATSPRHMPQETQYF

j_call: TRBJ1-6
d_call: NA
v_call: TRBV6-5
clone_size: NA
cdr3_nt: TGTGCCAGCAGTCAGTTAAGCTCCTATAATTCACCCCTCCACTTT
cdr3_aa: CASSQLSSYNSPLHF

j_call: TRBJ1-1
d_call: NA
v_call: TRBV11-2
clone_size: few
cdr3_nt: TGTGCCAGCAGCTCCTGGGGTAAGCTGATGAACACTGAAGCTTTCTTT
cdr3_aa: CASSSWGKLMNTEAFF

j_call: TRBJ1-6
d_call: NA
v_call: TRBV27
clone_size: once
cdr3_nt: TGTGCCAGCAGTTTTTGGCAGGGTGAAAAGTATTCACCCCTCCACTTT
cdr3_aa: CASSFWQGEKYSPLHF

j_call: TRBJ2-2
d_call: NA
v_call: TRBV5-1
clone_size: NA
cdr3_nt: TGCGCCAGCAGCTTTGGGGGGCCGAACACCGGGGAGCTGTTTTTT
cdr3_aa: CASSFGGPNTGELFF

j_call: TRBJ2-3
d_call: NA
v_call: TRBV7-6
clone_size: NA
cdr3_nt: TGTGCCAGCAGCTTAGCGCTCCCGGGGCCCGGAGCAGATACGCAGTATTTT
cdr3_aa: CASSLALPGPGADTQYF